A single sample gave rise to the 26 T cell receptor beta chains below, sequenced in a study of cytomegalovirus exposure and HLA in healthy donors. In the PCR, 60 Vbeta and 13 Jbeta primers were used. Sequencing was performed with immunoSEQ multiplex PCR; in TCRdb, only in-frame clones are kept and a portion is missing. The listing records 55,000 to 70,000 clones. The sequencing sample was made of PBMCs. These receptors all stem from a female donor in good health and CMV-seropositive.

The chain uses TRBV5-6 and TRBJ1-1; TRBD1 matches at 10 bases. Unmatched junction bases numbered 7, after V lost 2 bases and J lost 6 bases. The CDR3 has 15 residues. From germline, CDR1 is SGHDT and CDR2 YYEEEE. This CDR3 is CASSFRDRGRAEAFF. CDR3 in DNA: TGTGCCAGCAGCTTCCGGGACAGGGGTCGGGCTGAAGCTTTCTTT.

In nucleotides, the CDR3 is TGTGCCAGCAGCGCCCTGGGACAGGGGGTCTACGAGCAGTACTTC. It is translated as CASSALGQGVYEQYF. The gene calls are TRBV7-9 and TRBJ2-7; 11 bases fit TRBD1. J lost 3 bases, V lost 5 bases, and 6 bases had no gene match. CDR1 is SEHNR, CDR2 FQNEAQ, per germline (reference sequence). The CDR3 is made up of 15 amino acids.

This chain joins TRBV30 and TRBJ1-4, with D unresolved. The CDR3 totals 14 residues. Deletions cut 0 bases from V and 7 bases from J, with 12 bases between. Germline CDR1 reads GTSNPN; CDR2 reads SVGIG (reference sequence). The CDR3 sequence: CAWSVLGSSEKLFF. CDR3 nucleotide sequence: TGTGCCTGGAGTGTACTGGGCTCTTCTGAAAAACTGTTTTTT.

The rearrangement joins TRBV28 to TRBJ2-7; a weak D match, TRBD1 (6 bases). Trimming removed 7 bases at V and 2 bases at J, with 12 bases between. The CDR3 loop spans 13 amino acids. CDR1 and CDR2 from the germline V gene are MDHEN and SYDVKM. The CDR3 sequence is CASTETGTYEQYF. The CDR3 DNA reads as TGTGCCAGCACCGAGACAGGAACCTACGAGCAGTACTTC.

The chain has TRBV5-1 and TRBJ2-7; TRBD1 might be the D (6 bases). The CDR3 sequence is 13 residues long. Per germline, CDR1 SGHRS and CDR2 YFSETQ. Trimming cost V 4 bases and J 5 bases, with 13 bases left between them. The CDR3 is CASSPRGSHEQYF. The CDR3 DNA is TGCGCCAGCAGCCCCAGGGGATCCCACGAGCAGTACTTC.

The rearrangement uses TRBV27 and TRBJ1-1; D gene ambiguous. The length of the CDR3 is 15 residues. The germline V gene has CDR1 MNHEY and CDR2 SMNVEV (reference sequence). V shed 3 bases and J shed 0 bases, with 11 bases lying between them. Written as DNA, the CDR3 is TGTGCCAGCAGTTTCCATCCGGGATTGAACACTGAAGCTTTCTTT. Protein: CASSFHPGLNTEAFF.

The chain links TRBV6-1 to TRBJ2-3; 7 bases are shared with TRBD2. This CDR3 has 16 amino acids. Trimming at V came to 3 bases and at J to 2 bases, leaving 8 bases not matched to a gene. Germline V lookup: CDR1 MNHNS, CDR2 SASEGT. CDR3 residues: CASSEVSGLSTDTQYF. CDR3 coding DNA: TGTGCCAGCAGTGAGGTGTCGGGACTATCCACAGATACGCAGTATTTT.

This chain connects TRBV30 to TRBJ1-6; possible D gene TRBD1, 5 bases. Germline V gene sequence: CDR1 GTSNPN, CDR2 SVGIG (reference sequence). The V and J ends lost 1 base and 7 bases respectively, with 11 bases between them. The CDR3 extends over 14 amino acids. The CDR3 DNA reads TGTGCCTGGAGTGCAGGGCAGGGAAATTCACCCCTCCACTTT. Residues: CAWSAGQGNSPLHF.

The CDR3 region is CASSYGQGGSNQPQHF. The CDR3 bases are TGTGCCAGCAGCTACGGGCAGGGGGGAAGCAATCAGCCCCAGCATTTT. The V gene is TRBV7-2, the J gene TRBJ1-5; 7 nucleotides line up with TRBD1. J gave up 1 base and V 4 bases, and 7 bases lay outside the gene matches. The CDR3 runs to 16 residues. Germline lookup yields CDR1 SGHTA and CDR2 FQGNSA.

J is TRBJ2-7 and V is TRBV19; D gene uncertain. V was pared by 5 bases and J by 0 bases, with 8 bases between. CDR1 is LNHDA and CDR2 is SQIVND in the germline V gene (reference sequence). CDR3 size: 13 residues. The CDR3 DNA reads TGTGCCAGTAGTCCCTTGAGCTCCTACGAGCAGTACTTC. This encodes CASSPLSSYEQYF.

The genes are TRBV18 and TRBJ1-5; 8 bases are a match to TRBD1. This CDR3 region has 14 residues. Germline CDR1 is KGHSH and CDR2 is LQKENI. V was clipped by 3 bases and J by 5 bases; unmatched bases: 3. The CDR3 here is CASSPTGEDQPQHF. Written as DNA, the CDR3 is TGTGCCAGCTCACCGACAGGGGAGGATCAGCCCCAGCATTTT. Full variable domain (missing parts from reference TRBV18 and TRBJ1-5): NAGVMQNPRHLVRRRGQEARLRCSPMKGHSHVYWYRQLPEEGLKFMVYLQKENIIDESGMPKERFSAEFPKEGPSILRIQQVVRGDSAAYFCASSPTGEDQPQHFGDGTRLSIL.

Regarding this clone: A read error may produce the germline difference seen at one junction end. The J gene is TRBJ2-2, the V gene TRBV30; weak D call: TRBD1 (7 bases). CDR3 length equals 15 residues. Looked up from germline, CDR1 is GTSNPN and CDR2 is SVGIG (reference sequence). The DNA for the CDR3 is TGTGCCGGGAGGATAGGGGGCGCGGGCACCGGGGAGCTGTTTTTT. Translation gives CAGRIGGAGTGELFF.

This chain joins TRBV19 and TRBJ1-1; D is perhaps TRBD1 (5 bases). Germline lookup yields CDR1 LNHDA and CDR2 SQIVND (reference sequence). Trimming took off 5 bases at V and 2 bases at J, with 6 bases between the two ends. The CDR3 is made up of 12 amino acids. This CDR3 is CASSQGNTEAFF. The CDR3 DNA follows: TGTGCCAGTAGTCAGGGAAACACTGAAGCTTTCTTT.

This chain links TRBV28 with TRBJ1-1; 8 nucleotides align to TRBD1. Germline V lookup: CDR1 MDHEN, CDR2 SYDVKM. The CDR3 runs 14 residues. V gave up 6 bases and J gave up 4 bases; unmatched junction bases: 7. The CDR3 DNA reads TGTGCCAGCAGGTTTACAGGGGGAGGCACTGAAGCTTTCTTT. Protein: CASRFTGGGTEAFF.

The genes are TRBV7-9 and TRBJ2-1; TRBD1 matches 11 bases. Germline CDR1 SEHNR, CDR2 FQNEAQ (reference sequence). This CDR3 has 18 amino acids. Losses at the gene ends were 5 bases for V and 7 bases for J; bases not matched to a gene: 16. CDR3 sequence: CASSLQYLRTGGGNEQFF. As DNA, the CDR3 is TGTGCCAGCAGCCTCCAATACCTGCGGACAGGGGGCGGGAATGAGCAGTTCTTC.

The V call is TRBV18, the J call TRBJ1-4; D unclear. Trimming left V 2 bases short and J 5 bases short, with 21 bases between. Germline V lookup: CDR1 KGHSH, CDR2 LQKENI. The CDR3 is 18 amino acids. CDR3 protein: CASSPAPVAQVKNEKLFF. CDR3 coding DNA: TGTGCCAGCTCACCAGCACCGGTAGCCCAAGTGAAAAATGAAAAACTGTTTTTT.

J is TRBJ1-3 and V is TRBV6-1; D not resolved. Germline V gene data show CDR1 as MNHNS and CDR2 as SASEGT. The CDR3 runs 13 residues. V dropped 2 bases and J dropped 8 bases, with 10 bases sitting between them. CDR3 sequence: CASSELFGDTIYF. CDR3 DNA sequence: TGTGCCAGCAGTGAATTATTCGGGGACACCATATATTTT.

This sequence joins TRBV9 and TRBJ1-4, with D possibly being TRBD1 (5 bases). The germline V gene encodes CDR1 SGDLS and CDR2 YYNGEE. Trimming took off 4 bases at V and 8 bases at J, with 18 bases between the two ends. This CDR3 region has 15 residues. DNA of the CDR3: TGTGCCAGCAGCACCTATCAGGGTGTCGTAGAAAAACTGTTTTTT. This translates into CASSTYQGVVEKLFF.

This chain connects TRBV6-6 to TRBJ2-7, with a weak D call TRBD1 (7 bases). Germline V gene lookup returns CDR1 MNHNY and CDR2 SVGAGI (reference sequence). V was trimmed by 2 bases and J by 1 base, leaving 12 bases between them. The length of the CDR3 is 15 residues. The CDR3 spells CASSYGGGASYEQYF. The CDR3 bases are TGTGCCAGCAGTTACGGAGGGGGCGCTTCCTACGAGCAGTACTTC.

The J gene is TRBJ1-1, the V gene TRBV4-1, with D possibly TRBD1 on 5 matching bases. The CDR3 length is 15 residues. CDR1 MGHRA and CDR2 YSYEKL come from the germline V gene. V gave up 4 bases and J gave up 3 bases, with 15 bases separating them. The CDR3 sequence: CASSRGSGGYTEAFF. In DNA form, the CDR3 reads TGCGCCAGCAGCCGTGGCAGCGGGGGGTACACTGAAGCTTTCTTT.

V usage is TRBV7-9 and J usage is TRBJ2-3, with a tentative D call TRBD1 (6 bases). V lost 5 bases to trimming and J lost 6 bases, with 15 bases between them. The germline V gene has CDR1 SEHNR and CDR2 FQNEAQ (reference sequence). The length of the CDR3 is 14 residues. CDR3 region: CASSIIHRADTQYF. In DNA, the CDR3 is TGTGCCAGCAGCATTATTCACAGGGCCGATACGCAGTATTTT.

The chain has TRBV4-3 and TRBJ2-1; 9 bases line up with TRBD1. Germline-derived CDR1 and CDR2 are LGHNA and YSLEER. This CDR3 has 16 amino acids. J gave up 6 bases and V 1 base, and 7 bases lay outside the gene matches. CDR3 in DNA: TGCGCCAGCAGCCAAGGACTACGGGACAGGGTCAATGAGCAGTTCTTC. Residues: CASSQGLRDRVNEQFF.

V gene TRBV5-1 combines with J gene TRBJ2-7; TRBD1 might be the D (6 bases). Trimming pared 4 bases from V and 1 base from J, leaving 15 bases between. The CDR3 consists of 15 residues. CDR1 and CDR2 (germline): SGHRS, YFSETQ. The chain's CDR3 is CASSLRGAESYEQYF. In DNA form, the CDR3 reads TGCGCCAGCAGCCTCAGGGGCGCTGAATCCTACGAGCAGTACTTC.

V gene TRBV5-1 combines with J gene TRBJ1-1; tentatively, D is TRBD1 (6 bases). Germline assignment: CDR1 SGHRS and CDR2 YFSETQ. The CDR3 extends over 13 amino acids. V was shortened by 7 bases and J by 1 base, with 11 bases between the two germline ends. CDR3 coding DNA: TGCGCCAGCTCTGGACAGACGAACACTGAAGCTTTCTTT. Translated, it gives CASSGQTNTEAFF.

The rearrangement links TRBV30 to TRBJ1-3; TRBD1 might be the D (5 bases). V was cut by 3 bases and J by 1 base, with 10 bases left in between. Per the germline V gene, CDR1 is GTSNPN and CDR2 is SVGIG (reference sequence). CDR3 length: 14 residues. CDR3 nucleotide sequence: TGTGCCTGGAGCCCAGGGTCTTCTGGAAACACCATATATTTT. It yields the protein CAWSPGSSGNTIYF. The full variable domain, in which reference TRBV30 and TRBJ1-3 provide the parts outside the CDR3, is SQTIHQWPATLVQPVGSPLSLECTVEGTSNPNLYWYRQAAGRGLQLLFYSVGIGQISSEVPQNLSASRPQDRQFILSSKKLLLSDSGFYLCAWSPGSSGNTIYFGEGSWLTVV.

V usage is TRBV10-3 and J usage is TRBJ1-6; D remains unclear. Germline loops: CDR1 ENHRY, CDR2 SYGVKD. CDR3 length equals 12 residues. The V end lost 3 bases, the J end lost 13 bases, and 10 bases lay between the germline ends. The CDR3 DNA follows: TGTGCCATCAGTGAAGGAGTTCGGCCCCTCCACTTT. This gives the protein CAISEGVRPLHF.